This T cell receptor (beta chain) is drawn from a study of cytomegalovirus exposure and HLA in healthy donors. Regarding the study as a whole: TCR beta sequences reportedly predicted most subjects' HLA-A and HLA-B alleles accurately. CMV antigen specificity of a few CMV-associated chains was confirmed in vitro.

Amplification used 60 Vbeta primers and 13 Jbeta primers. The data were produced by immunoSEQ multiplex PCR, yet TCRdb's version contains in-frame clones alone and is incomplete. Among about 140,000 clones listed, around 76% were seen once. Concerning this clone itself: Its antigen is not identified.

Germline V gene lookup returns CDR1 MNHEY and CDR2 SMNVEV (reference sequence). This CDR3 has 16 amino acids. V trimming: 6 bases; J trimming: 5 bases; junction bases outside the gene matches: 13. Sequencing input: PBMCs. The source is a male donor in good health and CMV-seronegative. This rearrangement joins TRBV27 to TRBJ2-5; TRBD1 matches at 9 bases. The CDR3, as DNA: TGTGCCAGCAGCTTAGGGACAGGGTCGCGGTACGAGACCCAGTACTTC. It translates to CASSLGTGSRYETQYF.